Below, 7 T cell receptor beta chains from the same sample are listed, as sequenced in a study of early T cells in non-severe SARS-CoV-2 infection. TCRdb reanalysed the 5' RACE reads using MiXCR and keeps one entry per CDR3 protein. This table has about 47,000 distinct CDR3 sequences, approximately 10% appearing once. The sequenced material came from whole blood. Receptors were obtained from an adult who was a healthcare worker with PCR-confirmed SARS-CoV-2 infection or an uninfected control (not recorded which).

This chain links TRBV10-2 with TRBJ2-7, with D tentatively TRBD1 or TRBD2 (5 bases each). This CDR3 is 13 amino acids long. The germline V and J ends were trimmed by 3 bases and 6 bases, with 12 bases remaining between them. Germline CDR1 is WSHSY and CDR2 is SAAADI. The CDR3 nucleotides are TGCGCCAGCAGTGACAGGGAGCCCCTCGAGCAGTACTTC. Encoded protein: CASSDREPLEQYF.

The sample holds many counts of this clonotype. This sequence joins TRBV4-1 and TRBJ2-3; 10 bases fit TRBD2. CDR1 and CDR2 from the germline V gene are MGHRA and YSYEKL. There are 16 residues in the CDR3. Losses at the gene ends were 0 bases for V and 4 bases for J; bases not matched to a gene: 4. CDR3 DNA sequence: TGCGCCAGCAGCCAAGAGGGACTAGCGAAGGCAGATACGCAGTATTTT. Protein product: CASSQEGLAKADTQYF.

This clonotype was seen ten or more times. The chain employs TRBV4-3 and TRBJ2-7; a possible D gene is TRBD1 (5 bases). The V end lost 0 bases, the J end lost 3 bases, and 15 bases lay between the germline ends. Germline V CDR1 and CDR2: LGHNA, YSLEER. The CDR3 sequence is 16 residues long. The CDR3 DNA is TGCGCCAGCAGCCAAGACAGGGCCCAGGGTCGCTACGAGCAGTACTTC. Its protein is CASSQDRAQGRYEQYF.

At least ten counts were recorded for this clonotype. The chain couples TRBV20-1 to TRBJ2-1, with D perhaps TRBD2 (5 bases). CDR1 is DFQATT and CDR2 is SNEGSKA in the germline V gene (reference sequence). Trimming shortened V by 6 bases and J by 0 bases, and 12 bases separated the two germline ends. This CDR3 is built from 14 residues. The CDR3 region has the DNA TGCAGTGCGACGAGCGGAAGCTCCTACAATGAGCAGTTCTTC. Its protein is CSATSGSSYNEQFF.

This clonotype was detected only a few times. The chain has TRBV14 and TRBJ2-1; D perhaps matches TRBD2 (5 bases). Trimming removed 4 bases at V and 6 bases at J, with 19 bases between. The CDR3 is made up of 16 amino acids. Germline V CDR1 and CDR2: SGHDN, FVKESK. The CDR3 sequence: CASSPLLAHGLNEQFF. CDR3 nucleotide sequence: TGTGCCAGCAGCCCCCTCCTCGCCCATGGACTCAATGAGCAGTTCTTC.

This clonotype occurred many times. DNA for the CDR3: TGTGCCAGCAGAGGACAGTTCCCCACAGATACGCAGTATTTT. This gives the protein CASRGQFPTDTQYF. The chain combines TRBV11-2 with TRBJ2-3; possible D gene TRBD1, 6 bases. This CDR3 has 14 residues. From germline, CDR1 is SGHAT and CDR2 FQNNGV. Between the trimmed V and J ends, which lost 6 bases and 2 bases, there was a span of 12 bases.

The chain is built from TRBV5-1 and TRBJ1-1; D perhaps matches TRBD1 (6 bases). Germline V gives CDR1 SGHRS, CDR2 YFSETQ. The CDR3 extends over 13 amino acids. V lost 3 bases and J 2 bases, leaving 8 bases between the germline ends. In nucleotides, the CDR3 is TGCGCCAGCAGCTCCAGGGGTAACACTGAAGCTTTCTTT. As protein: CASSSRGNTEAFF.